One sample yielded the 18 T cell receptor beta chains listed below, sequenced in a study of blood T cell repertoires in COVID-19. Measured with immunoSEQ multiplex PCR; TCRdb has only the in-frame clones, and not every one. The sample lists about 330,000 clones; around four fifths were seen once. Sequenced sample: peripheral blood. All receptors derive from a woman between 45 and 65 years old with acute or convalescent COVID-19.

V and J are TRBV30 and TRBJ1-2; 7 bases line up with TRBD1. Germline loops: CDR1 GTSNPN, CDR2 SVGIG (reference sequence). The CDR3 has 14 amino acids. The ends lost 2 bases at V and 0 bases at J; junction bases unmatched: 3. The CDR3 DNA reads as TGTGCCTGGAGTAGGGGGACAGCTAACTATGGCTACACCTTC. The encoded protein is CAWSRGTANYGYTF.

The V and J genes are TRBV19 and TRBJ1-5, with a possible D match to TRBD1 (6 bases). This CDR3 spans 13 amino acids. CDR1 and CDR2 (germline): LNHDA, SQIVND (reference sequence). Trimming pared 7 bases from V and 4 bases from J, leaving 11 bases between. CDR3 in DNA: TGTGCCAGTACTGATCAGGGGAATCAGCCCCAGCATTTT. The encoded protein is CASTDQGNQPQHF.

This chain uses TRBV30 with TRBJ1-1; D is unresolved. The CDR3 has 13 amino acids. The V and J ends lost 1 base and 3 bases respectively, with 9 bases between them. Germline CDR1 is GTSNPN and CDR2 is SVGIG (reference sequence). The CDR3 reads CAWSDSGYTEAFF. CDR3 in DNA: TGTGCCTGGAGTGATTCGGGGTACACTGAAGCTTTCTTT.

The chain links TRBV20-1 to TRBJ1-2, with no clear D. The CDR3 runs 15 residues. V lost 3 bases, J lost 3 bases, and 17 bases lay in between. Germline-derived CDR1 and CDR2 are DFQATT and SNEGSKA (reference sequence). CDR3 loop: CSASRAEGTHYGYTF. The CDR3 bases are TGCAGTGCTAGTAGGGCGGAGGGTACGCACTATGGCTACACCTTC.

The gene calls are TRBV5-6 and TRBJ2-3; 14 positions agree with TRBD2. V shed 3 bases and J 2 bases; nucleotides not matched to a gene: 2. Germline CDR1 and CDR2: SGHDT and YYEEEE. The CDR3 runs to 16 residues. The chain's CDR3 is CASSWGLAGDTDTQYF. In DNA, the CDR3 is TGTGCCAGCAGCTGGGGACTAGCGGGGGACACAGATACGCAGTATTTT.

The chain recombines TRBV6-5 with TRBJ2-1, with TRBD1 matching 7 bases. There are 13 residues in the CDR3. Germline V gene data show CDR1 as MNHEY and CDR2 as SVGAGI. J lost 5 bases, V lost 6 bases, and 4 bases had no gene match. The CDR3 nucleotides read TGTGCCAGCAGCTTCACAGGGGACAATGAGCAGTTCTTC. This gives the protein CASSFTGDNEQFF.

V and J are TRBV11-2 and TRBJ2-1; TRBD1 aligns across 11 bases. V gave up 3 bases and J gave up 8 bases; unmatched junction bases: 6. The CDR3 consists of 15 residues. From germline, CDR1 is SGHAT and CDR2 FQNNGV. This chain's CDR3 is CASSFRTGGKDEQFF. The DNA for the CDR3 is TGTGCCAGCAGCTTCCGGACAGGGGGCAAGGATGAGCAGTTCTTC.

As to this clone: This same CDR3 is encoded by further DNA sequences in the sample. The chain couples TRBV5-1 to TRBJ2-3; 7 bases fit TRBD2. CDR3 length: 16 residues. V shed 0 bases and J 0 bases; nucleotides not matched to a gene: 4. Germline V gives CDR1 SGHRS, CDR2 YFSETQ. In DNA, the CDR3 is TGCGCCAGCAGCTTGGGGCTAGCGGCTAGCACAGATACGCAGTATTTT. Translating it yields CASSLGLAASTDTQYF.

The chain carries TRBV4-3 and TRBJ2-2, with 11 nucleotides matching TRBD2. In germline, CDR1 is LGHNA, CDR2 YSLEER. CDR3 length: 16 amino acids. J was trimmed by 4 bases and V by 4 bases; bases with no gene match: 5. The CDR3 loop is CASSLGLAGATGELFF. CDR3 sequence (DNA): TGCGCCAGCAGCCTAGGACTAGCGGGCGCCACCGGGGAGCTGTTTTTT.

The sample holds one count of this clone. The chain combines TRBV3-1 (or the pseudogene TRBV3-2) with TRBJ1-2, with 8 bases that match TRBD1. The CDR3 covers 15 residues. Germline V CDR1 and CDR2: LGHDT, YNNKEL (reference sequence). The V and J ends lost 4 bases and 8 bases, in that order; junction bases with no gene match: 12. CDR3 amino acids: CASSPTSDRGFGYTF. The CDR3 nucleotides are TGTGCCAGCAGCCCAACCTCCGACAGGGGTTTCGGCTACACCTTC.

The chain uses TRBV5-3 and TRBJ2-1; D gene ambiguous. TRBV5-3 counts as an open reading frame of uncertain function. The V gene lost 4 bases and the J gene lost 3 bases, with 14 bases spanning the gap. CDR3 length: 15 amino acids. For the CDR3, the DNA is TGTGCCAGAAGCCCCCGACTCTTCCTCTACAATGAGCAGTTCTTC. Amino acid sequence: CARSPRLFLYNEQFF.

The rearrangement links TRBV6-1 to TRBJ1-1, with TRBD1 as a possible D gene (5 bases). Germline CDR1 is MNHNS and CDR2 is SASEGT. Trimming removed 8 bases from V and 0 bases from J, with 13 bases in between. The CDR3 runs to 14 residues. The CDR3 loop reads CASCPTGVNTEAFF. The CDR3 DNA reads TGTGCCAGCTGCCCGACGGGGGTGAACACTGAAGCTTTCTTT.

This chain joins TRBV4-3 and TRBJ2-7; a possible D gene is TRBD2 (5 bases). The CDR3 extends over 15 amino acids. CDR1 and CDR2 (germline): LGHNA, YSLEER. The V end was cut by 1 base, the J end by 2 bases, with 12 bases between. The CDR3 reads CASSQGASSAYEQYF. The DNA of the CDR3 is TGCGCCAGCAGCCAAGGGGCTAGCAGCGCCTACGAGCAGTACTTC.

J is TRBJ2-5 and V is TRBV3-1 (or the pseudogene TRBV3-2); 7 nucleotides match TRBD1. J lost 5 bases, V lost 0 bases, and 9 bases had no gene match. The CDR3 spans 16 residues. Germline V gene lookup returns CDR1 LGHDT and CDR2 YNNKEL (reference sequence). The CDR3 spells CASSQDPGTVTETQYF. The CDR3 DNA reads as TGTGCCAGCAGCCAAGACCCCGGGACAGTGACCGAGACCCAGTACTTC.

This clone was detected once. CDR3 sequence (DNA): TGTGCCAGCAGCTTGGGACAGGGTGAGGAGACCCAGTACTTC. Translated, it gives CASSLGQGEETQYF. This chain joins TRBV7-2 and TRBJ2-5; 9 nucleotides match TRBD1. The V gene's germline CDR1 is SGHTA and CDR2 FQGNSA. This CDR3 is built from 14 residues. Trimming at V came to 3 bases and at J to 5 bases, leaving 4 bases not matched to a gene.

This clone appeared many times. This sequence joins TRBV6-6 and TRBJ1-3; 7 positions match TRBD1. The V gene end was trimmed by 8 bases and the J gene end by 0 bases; junction bases not matched to a gene: 4. Germline CDR1 reads MNHNY; CDR2 reads SVGAGI (reference sequence). This CDR3 is built from 14 residues. The CDR3 DNA reads as TGTGCCAGCGGGGGGACAGCCTCTGGAAACACCATATATTTT. Protein sequence: CASGGTASGNTIYF.

The rearrangement uses TRBV2 and TRBJ2-7; TRBD2 matches at 8 bases. The germline V gene encodes CDR1 SNHLY and CDR2 FYNNEI. V was pared by 2 bases and J by 7 bases, with 7 bases of the junction left unmatched. The CDR3 has 14 amino acids. Here the CDR3 reads CASSENSGVGEQYF. The CDR3 nucleotides are TGTGCCAGCAGTGAAAATAGCGGGGTGGGTGAGCAGTACTTC.

The chain is built from TRBV2 and TRBJ2-6; D might be TRBD1 (5 bases). Looked up from germline, CDR1 is SNHLY and CDR2 is FYNNEI. Trimming removed 6 bases from V and 2 bases from J, with 11 bases in between. This CDR3 contains 15 residues. The CDR3 DNA follows: TGTGCCAGCAGAGACAGTGTGGCTGGGGCCAACGTCCTGACTTTC. It yields the protein CASRDSVAGANVLTF.